A single sample is the source of the 13 T cell receptor beta chains below, sequenced in a study of control samples from healthy donors and cancer patients (dated by TCRdb to 2018 to 2021). Receptors were amplified or captured by the immunoSEQ multiplex PCR assay. Here the immuneACCESS table is served through TCRdb, limited to in-frame sequences with V and J called. Missing clones are a known gap in these copies; in checked studies unresolved V genes cover under half, and the rest lacks a known reason. A total of just over 150,000 clones appear in this sample, approximately 90% of them only once. Around 13% of the sample goes to the ten largest clones. Sequences were obtained from blood. These receptor sequences come from a man aged 30 to 39 in good health.

This chain connects TRBV30 to TRBJ1-3; D remains unclear. The CDR3 totals 15 residues. Germline V gene data show CDR1 as GTSNPN and CDR2 as SVGIG (reference sequence). The V end lost 1 base, the J end lost 0 bases, and 10 bases lay between the germline ends. Here the CDR3 reads CAWSGATTSGNTIYF. The CDR3 coding sequence is TGTGCCTGGAGTGGGGCCACTACCTCTGGAAACACCATATATTTT.

This chain joins TRBV19 and TRBJ2-1; 11 bases map to TRBD2. Germline CDR1 is LNHDA and CDR2 is SQIVND (reference sequence). The junction had 9 bases not matched to a gene; V was cut back by 4 bases and J by 7 bases. CDR3 size: 16 residues. CDR3 protein: CASSTIAGGLGNEQFF. CDR3 coding DNA: TGTGCCAGTAGTACCATAGCGGGGGGGCTGGGGAATGAGCAGTTCTTC.

As DNA, the CDR3 is TGTGCCAGCAGTTTTAGTAATGGCTACACCTTC. Protein: CASSFSNGYTF. V and J are TRBV28 and TRBJ1-2; the D is unclear. The V gene's germline CDR1 is MDHEN and CDR2 SYDVKM. The CDR3 contains 11 residues. Between the trimmed V and J ends, which lost 3 bases and 6 bases, there was a span of 5 bases.

The chain is built from TRBV19 and TRBJ2-1; D gene uncertain. CDR1 and CDR2 from the germline V gene are LNHDA and SQIVND (reference sequence). Trimming stripped 6 bases from V and 5 bases from J, with 23 bases between. The CDR3 spans 17 residues. The CDR3 sequence is CASSISLNSMNDNEQFF. In nucleotides, the CDR3 is TGTGCCAGTAGCATTTCACTAAATAGCATGAACGACAATGAGCAGTTCTTC.

This chain uses TRBV28 with TRBJ1-2; a weak D match, TRBD1 (6 bases). Per the germline V gene, CDR1 is MDHEN and CDR2 is SYDVKM. The CDR3 has 13 residues. Trimming took 4 bases from V and 4 from J, leaving 10 bases between them. The CDR3 loop is CASSSGTFYGYTF. The CDR3 nucleotides read TGTGCCAGCAGTTCCGGGACATTCTATGGCTACACCTTC.

The chain has TRBV28 and TRBJ2-7; 11 nucleotides align to TRBD2. J gave up 2 bases and V 6 bases, and 12 bases lay outside the gene matches. Per germline, CDR1 MDHEN and CDR2 SYDVKM. CDR3 length equals 17 residues. The CDR3: CASSLTRTSGFTYEQYF. DNA for the CDR3: TGTGCCAGCAGCCTCACCCGGACTAGCGGGTTTACCTACGAGCAGTACTTC.

The chain recombines TRBV28 with TRBJ1-4; D is possibly TRBD1 (6 bases). There are 15 residues in the CDR3. In germline, CDR1 is MDHEN, CDR2 SYDVKM. V gave up 5 bases and J gave up 1 base, with 11 bases separating them. The CDR3 is CASSSSQGTNEKLFF. The CDR3 nucleotides are TGTGCCAGCAGTAGCTCACAGGGAACTAATGAAAAACTGTTTTTT.

The chain employs TRBV28 and TRBJ2-1; D is perhaps TRBD1 (5 bases). V was pared by 6 bases and J by 8 bases, with 20 bases between. This CDR3 has 15 amino acids. Per germline, CDR1 MDHEN and CDR2 SYDVKM. CDR3: CASRPGQFYWDEQFF. DNA of the CDR3: TGTGCCAGCAGGCCTGGACAATTCTATTGGGATGAGCAGTTCTTC.

This chain uses TRBV9 with TRBJ2-3; D is possibly TRBD1 (5 bases). The germline CDR1 and CDR2 sequences are SGDLS and YYNGEE. V was trimmed by 0 bases and J by 0 bases, leaving 8 bases between them. The CDR3 length is 15 residues. In nucleotides, the CDR3 is TGTGCCAGCAGCGTAGGAAGGGGAAGCACAGATACGCAGTATTTT. Translated, it gives CASSVGRGSTDTQYF.

The CDR3 region has the DNA TGTGCCAGCAGCTTAGATCCAGGATCCTATCAGCCCCAGCATTTT. Translating gives CASSLDPGSYQPQHF. This sequence joins TRBV7-2 and TRBJ1-5, with no clear D. Trimming stripped 1 base from V and 5 bases from J, with 12 bases between. This CDR3 has 15 amino acids. Germline lookup yields CDR1 SGHTA and CDR2 FQGNSA.

This clone was found once. The V and J genes are TRBV15 and TRBJ1-1; D is uncertain. V gave up 5 bases and J gave up 5 bases, with 15 bases separating them. The CDR3 sequence is 14 residues long. The germline V gene has CDR1 LNHNV and CDR2 YYDKDF (reference sequence). The CDR3 DNA reads as TGTGCCACCAGCCGAGGCCAACTGGGGACTGAAGCTTTCTTT. Encoded protein: CATSRGQLGTEAFF. The full variable domain, completed using reference TRBV15 and TRBJ1-1, is DAMVIQNPRYQVTQFGKPVTLSCSQTLNHNVMYWYQQKSSQAPKLLFHYYDKDFNNEADTPDNFQSRRPNTSFCFLDIRSPGLGDTAMYLCATSRGQLGTEAFFGQGTRLTVV.

For this clone: The junction and the germline gene differ at one end; a read error may be behind it. The rearrangement uses TRBV6-1 and TRBJ1-5; D unclear. Germline-derived CDR1 and CDR2 are MNHNS and SASEGT. The CDR3 has 15 residues. CDR3 sequence reads: CAGSEAGLHNQPQHF. DNA for the CDR3: TGTGCCGGCAGTGAAGCTGGACTGCACAATCAGCCCCAGCATTTT.

The chain has TRBV21-1 and TRBJ1-5; TRBD1 is the table's D call, not checked against the DNA. TRBV21-1 is a pseudogene locus. The length of the CDR3 is 18 residues. The CDR3 here is CASSKARMGTGGYQPQHF. The CDR3 DNA is TGTGCCAGCAGCAAAGCGCGTATGGGGACAGGGGGCTATCAGCCCCAGCATTTT.